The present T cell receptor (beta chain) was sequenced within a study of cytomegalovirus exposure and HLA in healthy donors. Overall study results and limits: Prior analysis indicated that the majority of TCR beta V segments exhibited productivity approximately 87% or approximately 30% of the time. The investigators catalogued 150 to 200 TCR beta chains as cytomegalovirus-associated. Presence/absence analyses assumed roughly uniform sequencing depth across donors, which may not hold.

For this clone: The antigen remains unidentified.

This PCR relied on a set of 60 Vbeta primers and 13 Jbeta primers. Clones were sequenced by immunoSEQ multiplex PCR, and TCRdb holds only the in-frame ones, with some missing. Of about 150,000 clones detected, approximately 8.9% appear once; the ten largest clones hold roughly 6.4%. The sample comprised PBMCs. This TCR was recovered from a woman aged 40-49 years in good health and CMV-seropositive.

CDR3 coding DNA: TGTGCCAGCAGCCTAGGTCGATTAGGCAGGCGTTATGGCTACACCTTC. Protein product: CASSLGRLGRRYGYTF. The genes are TRBV11-2 and TRBJ1-2; D unclear. The CDR3 consists of 16 residues. Germline-derived CDR1 and CDR2 are SGHAT and FQNNGV. Trimming removed 5 bases at V and 5 bases at J, with 21 bases between.